What follows is one T cell receptor (beta chain) and its context. The data were taken from a study of shared clonotypes between healthy human individuals. The overall study: The donor pool was made up of a couple of women and three men aged 18 to 49.

This CDR3 comprises 12 residues. V was pared by 3 bases and J by 3 bases, with 6 bases between. The germline V gene encodes CDR1 MNHNS and CDR2 SASEGT. All donors qualified as healthy HIV-negative adults and had experienced no recent acute infections or vaccinations. Running of the assay took place at deep level. Sequencing used immunoSEQ multiplex PCR; TCRdb keeps in-frame clones, though not all of them. The sample yields approximately 2,300,000 clones, around 90% seen once. Input material: naive CD4+ T cells from PBMCs. Subset defined: CD45RA+ positively selected. V gene TRBV6-1 combines with J gene TRBJ2-7; D uncertain. This TCR derives from a man aged 18 to 29 in good health. Some clones in this sample may be carry-over from other donors' samples. The CDR3 coding sequence is TGTGCCAGCAGTGAGTCGGTCTACGAGCAGTACTTC. It encodes CASSESVYEQYF.